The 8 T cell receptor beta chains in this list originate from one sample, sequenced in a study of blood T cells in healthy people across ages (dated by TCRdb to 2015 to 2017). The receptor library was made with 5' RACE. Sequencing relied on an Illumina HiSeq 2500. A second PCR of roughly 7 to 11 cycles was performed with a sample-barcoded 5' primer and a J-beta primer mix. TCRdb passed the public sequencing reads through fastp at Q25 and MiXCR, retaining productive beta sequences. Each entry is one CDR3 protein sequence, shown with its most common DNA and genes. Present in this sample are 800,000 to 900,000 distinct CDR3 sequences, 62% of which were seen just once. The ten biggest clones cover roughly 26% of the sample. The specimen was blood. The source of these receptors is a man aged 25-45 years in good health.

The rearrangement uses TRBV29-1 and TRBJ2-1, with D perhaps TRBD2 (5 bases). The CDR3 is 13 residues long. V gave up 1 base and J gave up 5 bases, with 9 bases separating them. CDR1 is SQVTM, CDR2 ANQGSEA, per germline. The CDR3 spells CSVEVSGNNEQFF. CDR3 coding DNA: TGCAGCGTTGAAGTGAGCGGAAACAATGAGCAGTTCTTC.

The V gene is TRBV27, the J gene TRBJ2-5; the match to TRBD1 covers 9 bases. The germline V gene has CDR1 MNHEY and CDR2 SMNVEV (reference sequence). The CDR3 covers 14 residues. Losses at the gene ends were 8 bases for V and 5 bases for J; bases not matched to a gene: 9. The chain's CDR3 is CASRTGTGFETQYF. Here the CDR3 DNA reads TGTGCCAGCCGAACCGGGACAGGGTTCGAGACCCAGTACTTC.

CDR3 DNA: TGCAGCGTTGAAAGACAGGGTACTAAAGCTTTCTTT. Translation: CSVERQGTKAFF. This chain uses TRBV29-1 with TRBJ1-1, with 7 bases matching TRBD1. The CDR3 runs to 12 residues. The germline CDR1 and CDR2 sequences are SQVTM and ANQGSEA. V dropped 2 bases and J dropped 9; count of bases not matched to a gene: 6.

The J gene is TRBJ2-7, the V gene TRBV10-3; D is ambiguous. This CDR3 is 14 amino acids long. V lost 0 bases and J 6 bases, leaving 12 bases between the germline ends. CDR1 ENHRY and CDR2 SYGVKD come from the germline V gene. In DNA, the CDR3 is TGTGCCATCAGTGAGTCGACCAGTACGAGCGAGCAGTACTTC. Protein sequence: CAISESTSTSEQYF.

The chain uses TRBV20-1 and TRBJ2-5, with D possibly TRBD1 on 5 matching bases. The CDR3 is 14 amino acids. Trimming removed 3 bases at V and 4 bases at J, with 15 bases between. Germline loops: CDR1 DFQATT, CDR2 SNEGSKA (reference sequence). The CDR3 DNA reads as TGCAGTGCTAGCCCCCTAGGGGTGGGAGAGACCCAGTACTTC. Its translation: CSASPLGVGETQYF.

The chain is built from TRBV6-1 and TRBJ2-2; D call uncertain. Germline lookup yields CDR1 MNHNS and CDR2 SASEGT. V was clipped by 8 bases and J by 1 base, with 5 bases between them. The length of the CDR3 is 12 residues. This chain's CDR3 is CASGRNTGELFF. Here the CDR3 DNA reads TGTGCCAGCGGAAGGAACACCGGGGAGCTGTTTTTT.

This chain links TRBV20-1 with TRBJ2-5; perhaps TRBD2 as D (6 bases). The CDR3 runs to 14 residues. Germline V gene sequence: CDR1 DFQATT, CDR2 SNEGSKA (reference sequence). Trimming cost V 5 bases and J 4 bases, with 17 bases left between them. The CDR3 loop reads CSAARGLIRETQYF. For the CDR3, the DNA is TGCAGTGCTGCCCGCGGACTAATCAGAGAGACCCAGTACTTC.

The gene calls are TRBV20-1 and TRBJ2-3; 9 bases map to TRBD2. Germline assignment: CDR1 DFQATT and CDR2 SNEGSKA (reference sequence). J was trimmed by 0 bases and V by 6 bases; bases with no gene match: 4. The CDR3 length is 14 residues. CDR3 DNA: TGCAGTGCCCCCGGGACTAGCAGCACAGATACGCAGTATTTT. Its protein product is CSAPGTSSTDTQYF.